This T cell receptor (beta chain) emerged from a study of blood T cell repertoires in COVID-19 (dated by TCRdb to the early 2020s). Study-wide context: Collaborator samples came from the United States, Italy and Spain and covered acute and convalescent phases of COVID-19. The prospective study material was composed of cDNA or gDNA derived from T cells, B-cell-depleted T cells, or PBMCs. The dataset comprised deeply sampled blood TCRbeta repertoires from subjects exposed to, actively infected with, or recovered from COVID-19. The repertoires were released in a freely available public database meant as a resource for research on the immune response to SARS-CoV-2. Samples came from the ongoing ImmuneRACE study (first 160 participants) plus 1,254 subjects from 6 global collaborators. A de-identified subject ID, COVID-19 status, age in years and sex were almost always included in the sample metadata. HLA class I and class II types, where available, came from metadata supplied by the sample provider rather than from assay-based typing.

The collaborating institutions used their own protocols to collect whole blood in K2EDTA tubes. For TCRbeta analysis, collaborator samples were shipped as frozen whole blood, as isolated PBMCs, or as DNA extracted from either sample type. Overall study results and their limits: The quantity of clinical and demographic metadata differed by source and by participant and was supplied without curation.

Of note for this clone: Its antigen specificity is not known. No much larger clone is present one base from it, and per-base qualities are unavailable.

The immunoSEQ Assay, a bias-controlled multiplex PCR, was used to amplify TCRbeta CDR3 regions from genomic DNA. Turning to the authors' computational methods: Within the assay, amplification of reference gene primers was used to estimate how many nucleated cells each sample contained. To quantify the absolute abundance of each unique TCRbeta CDR3 rearrangement, sequence reads were collapsed and filtered. For each sample, productive Simpson clonality was calculated as the square root of Simpson's diversity index across productive rearrangements. TCRdb mirrors the immuneACCESS table, restricted to in-frame sequences. Some clones are absent from its copies; in checked studies, under half trace to an unresolved V gene, and the reason for the others is unknown. Clone size and V and J calls were adopted from that table, with D and trimming inferred from the DNA. For this sample there are approximately 210,000 clones; over 65% appear just once. Jointly, the top ten make up under 3% of the sample.

The germline V gene gives CDR1 as KGHDR and CDR2 as SFDVKD. Spanning cysteine to phenylalanine, the CDR3 consists of 14 amino acids. Only CDR3 DNA is held: 42 bases, read in frame from base 1. V and J are truncated by 5 bases and 2 bases respectively, leaving an intervening sequence of 10 bases. The sample was peripheral blood. This clonotype was sampled from a woman in her sixties or seventies with active or convalescent COVID-19. The chain is assembled from TRBV24-1 and TRBJ2-3; a weak D assignment points to TRBD1 (6 bases agree). The CDR3 region has the sequence CATSAQGLTDTQYF. The nucleotide sequence reads TGTGCCACCAGTGCACAGGGCCTCACAGATACGCAGTATTTT.